This T cell receptor (beta chain) was documented in a study of T cells in narcolepsy. Study-level findings and limits: Comparing one patient's CSF and blood CD4+ clonotypes highlighted HCRT- and TRIB2-specific autoreactive clonotypes. Autoreactive clone sequences were missing from some blood memory CD4+ repertoires.

Produced via immunoSEQ multiplex PCR; TCRdb's table is partial and in-frame only. The sample consists of roughly 34,000 clones, roughly four fifths of them appearing once. Worth noting for this clone: Its matching antigen is unknown.

CDR3 length: 16 amino acids. V was shortened by 1 base and J by 4 bases, with 16 bases between the two germline ends. Germline CDR1 reads MNHEY; CDR2 reads SMNVEV (reference sequence). Sample: CD45RA- memory CD4+ T cells from PBMCs. This chain links TRBV27 with TRBJ1-1; no definite D call. This TCR was sampled from a human donor with narcolepsy. CDR3 in amino acids: CASSLYPPESGTEAFF. The DNA of the CDR3 is TGTGCCAGCAGTTTATACCCACCGGAGAGTGGCACTGAAGCTTTCTTT.